These 2 T cell receptor beta chains were sequenced from one sample in a study of shared clonotypes between healthy human individuals. TCRdb's copy holds only in-frame clones and misses some; the assay was immunoSEQ multiplex PCR. The sample shows some 1,100,000 clones, about 84% of them seen only once. Sequenced material: memory CD4+ T cells from PBMCs. Noted subset: CD45RA-negative fraction. All receptors come from a man younger than 30 in good health. Some clones in this sample may be carry-over from other donors' samples.

The V and J genes are TRBV2 and TRBJ2-2, with no clear D. Per germline, CDR1 SNHLY and CDR2 FYNNEI. The CDR3 covers 14 residues. Trimming cost V 6 bases and J 6 bases, with 14 bases left between them. DNA for the CDR3: TGTGCCAGCAGCCCGAATACCCCGGCCGGGGAGCTGTTTTTT. It yields the protein CASSPNTPAGELFF.

This clone came up many times. The rearrangement uses TRBV5-1 and TRBJ2-5, with 8 bases aligning to TRBD2. Germline assignment: CDR1 SGHRS and CDR2 YFSETQ. The V segment lost 5 bases and the J segment 4 bases; nucleotides outside the gene matches: 7. The length of the CDR3 is 14 residues. The CDR3 coding sequence is TGCGCCAGCAGTCGTTGGGCGGGAGGAGAGACCCAGTACTTC. Translated: CASSRWAGGETQYF.